These 6 T cell receptor beta chains originate from one sample sequenced in a study of blood T cell repertoires in COVID-19. The data were produced by immunoSEQ multiplex PCR, yet TCRdb's version contains in-frame clones alone and is incomplete. The repertoire consists of more than 200,000 clones, with about 86% occurring once and the leading ten covering roughly 10%. The specimen sequenced was peripheral blood. The receptors originated from a woman between 45 and 65 years old with COVID-19, enrolled during active disease.

This chain links TRBV5-1 with TRBJ1-2, with D possibly matching TRBD1 (5 bases). The germline V and J ends were trimmed by 6 bases and 8 bases, with 20 bases remaining between them. The CDR3 is made up of 14 amino acids. The germline V gene has CDR1 SGHRS and CDR2 YFSETQ. In DNA, the CDR3 is TGCGCCAGCAATCAAGATGGAGGGGCTGGCGGCTACACCTTC. This translates into CASNQDGGAGGYTF.

The rearrangement uses TRBV5-8 and TRBJ1-5; D may be TRBD1 (5 bases). The CDR3 runs 15 residues. The V gene lost 0 bases and the J gene lost 6 bases, with 13 bases spanning the gap. Germline values: CDR1 SGHTS, CDR2 YDEGEE. CDR3 loop: CASSLEGGRGQPQHF. CDR3 nucleotide sequence: TGTGCCAGCAGCTTGGAAGGAGGGAGGGGTCAGCCCCAGCATTTT.

The rearrangement links TRBV5-1 to TRBJ2-2; perhaps TRBD1 as D (7 bases). V was clipped by 4 bases and J by 7 bases, with 17 bases between them. From germline, CDR1 is SGHRS and CDR2 YFSETQ. The CDR3 consists of 15 residues. The CDR3 DNA reads TGCGCCAGCAGCGAGCGGTCAGGGGGGAACGGGGAGCTGTTTTTT. It encodes CASSERSGGNGELFF.

This clone was counted once. The chain is built from TRBV13 and TRBJ2-7, with a weak D call TRBD2 (6 bases). Trimming removed 4 bases from V and 0 bases from J, with 13 bases in between. Germline V gives CDR1 PRHDT, CDR2 FYEKMQ (reference sequence). The CDR3 loop spans 15 amino acids. DNA of the CDR3: TGTGCCAGCAGCTCATGGGGGGAAAGCTCCTACGAGCAGTACTTC. Encoded protein: CASSSWGESSYEQYF.

The rearrangement joins TRBV7-2 to TRBJ1-5; 9 positions agree with TRBD1. Germline CDR1 and CDR2: SGHTA and FQGNSA. The CDR3 extends over 16 amino acids. V shed 4 bases, J shed 0 bases, and the junction held 4 bases outside the gene matches. The CDR3 region is CASSSRTGDSNQPQHF. The CDR3 nucleotides are TGTGCCAGCAGCTCCCGGACAGGGGATAGCAATCAGCCCCAGCATTTT.

V usage is TRBV19 and J usage is TRBJ1-1; 9 nucleotides agree with TRBD1. Losses at the gene ends were 3 bases for V and 5 bases for J; bases not matched to a gene: 4. The V gene's germline CDR1 is LNHDA and CDR2 SQIVND (reference sequence). The CDR3 has 14 residues. The DNA of the CDR3 is TGTGCCAGTAGTATGGGGACAGGGAGGACTGAAGCTTTCTTT. Translating it yields CASSMGTGRTEAFF.